The source of this TCR beta chain is a study of cytomegalovirus exposure and HLA in healthy donors (dated by TCRdb to about 2017). About the investigation overall: In an earlier analysis of around 540 of the donors, 276 Gb of sequence data and 100 million or so unique TCR beta sequences from 180 million or so T cells were reported. The aim of the study was to test whether cataloging public T cell receptors could identify signatures of past pathogen exposure. The number of typed donors differed by locus: about 620-630 for A, B, C, DRB1 and DQB1; roughly 510 for DQA1; fewer than 610 for DPA1; and some 430 for DPB1. To decide whether each TCR beta V gene segment behaved as functional or pseudogenic, an earlier analysis of over 500 of the donors relied on high-throughput TCR beta sequencing. Using immunosequencing, the study profiled T cell repertoires from 666 subjects and related those repertoires to cytomegalovirus serostatus. Among about 400 genotyped donors of the cohort, an average of around 250,000 unique TCR beta nucleotide sequences was sequenced per donor, of which roughly 18% were non-productive. A separate validation cohort of roughly 130 different subjects was used in addition to the roughly 670-subject first cohort. In a later analysis, previously published TCR beta repertoires from about 670 donors were re-analyzed and high-resolution HLA genotyping was added so that TCR occurrence patterns could be studied. HLA typing included class I and class II loci at four-digit resolution. The study combined high-throughput TCR immunosequencing, statistical association of individual TCRs with disease status, and machine learning to predict cytomegalovirus infection status. Rather than drawing on any new phenotypic data, the later analysis identified candidate immune exposures from TCR beta sequences and the way those sequences occurred across donors. Because of strong linkage in the cohort, five DR-DQ haplotypes were treated as single units for association and clustering. In a later genetic analysis, genome-wide SNP genotypes for about three fifths of the roughly 670 donors were used, and that subset was treated as a discovery cohort. Approximately 300 gigabases of sequencing data and around 85 million unique TCR sequences made up an early release that covered approximately 700 HLA-typed donors. Every repertoire in the discovery cohort had been generated on one and the same sequencing platform. Donor age, sex, ethnicity and CMV serostatus were collected together with the repertoire data. Among the roughly 390 genotyped donors, about 83% belonged to the genetic ancestry cluster associated with self-reported Caucasian donors.

Beyond this particular receptor, the publication reports: In this cohort, only TCR beta chains were sequenced, and detectable features were limited by the absence of alpha or paired-chain data. When HLA alleles, especially DR and DQ, strongly co-occurred, TCR associations were difficult to assign to individual alleles. The presence/absence analyses assumed that sequencing depth was roughly uniform across donors, and that assumption may not be true. In a later analysis, some 17,000 TCR beta sequences were associated with specific HLA alleles at a false discovery rate of 0.05. Because counts were too low, some 16 rarely observed V segments, including chromosome 9 orphons, were excluded from the earlier analysis of under 650 of the donors. A further reported finding was that TCR beta sequences accurately predicted the HLA-A and HLA-B alleles for most subjects in the first cohort. Because HLA typing was unavailable for some donors at each locus, only the typed subset was used in association tests. The only immune exposure information available for the cohort was CMV serostatus. The study gave a list of some 150 TCR beta chains associated with cytomegalovirus. Compared with equally common non-associated chains, HLA-associated TCR beta chains in a later analysis were more clonally expanded and had lower generation probabilities. Across donors, most TCR sequences were observed very rarely, whereas some public TCRs were present in many individuals. The sequencing pipeline was judged likely to have produced a cluster of highly shared sequence variants as a technical artifact. In an earlier analysis of roughly 560 of the donors, most TCR beta V segments were observed in productive rearrangements about 90% or about 30% of the time, broadly matching IMGT annotations. The authors suggested that the approach could potentially be extended to other disease states and immunological phenotypes. A later analysis reported that several top co-occurrence clusters appeared linked to parvovirus B19, influenza, CMV and Epstein-Barr virus. Correlated functional status among segregating V segments might reflect linkage disequilibrium, but an unknown experimental factor could not be ruled out. The classifier was reported to diagnose cytomegalovirus status with high specificity and sensitivity in both the original cohort and the validation cohort. The 87-base-pair reads could not distinguish some IMGT-functional V segments, including TRBV6-2 and TRBV6-3, so those segments were excluded. In a later analysis, the rate of TCR association differed among HLA loci, with DRB1 alleles having the most associated TCRs and HLA-C alleles having the fewest. A later genetic analysis reported fewer N-insertions in productive TCRs among donors in an Asian-associated ancestry cluster than the roughly 700-donor mean. Three of the identified cytomegalovirus-associated TCR beta chains were confirmed in vitro to be specific for cytomegalovirus antigens. An association between a missense DCLRE1C variant and V-gene and J-gene trimming of TCR beta chains was found in a later genetic analysis and replicated in an independent cohort. Most CMV-associated TCR beta chains appeared to be HLA-restricted in a later analysis, and the HLA associations seemed to be driven largely by CMV exposure.

The library was prepared using the immunoSEQ multiplex PCR assay. A mixture of 60 forward primers for TCR Vbeta segments and 13 reverse primers for TCR Jbeta segments was used in the multiplex PCR. The CDR3 region of rearranged TCR beta genes was amplified from genomic DNA with a multiplex PCR assay. The amplified TCR beta libraries were sequenced on the Illumina HiSeq System as 87-base-pair reads. Turning to the authors' computational methods: Across the 640 or so repertoires, a later analysis counted 75 million to 90 million unique TCR beta chains, roughly 11 million of which were shared by at least two donors. A nearest-neighbor algorithm error-corrected the raw reads and collapsed the reads into unique sequences, merging closely related sequences to remove PCR and sequencing errors. To assign V, D and J gene segments, CDR3 sequences were aligned to IMGT reference sequences. For a sequence to be retained, a match of at least six nucleotides was required to both a V gene segment and a J gene segment. Rearrangements were called productive when the CDR3 lacked stop codons and stayed in frame with V and J; all others were non-productive. Following IMGT convention, CDR3 was defined as the stretch from the second conserved V-encoded cysteine up to the conserved J-encoded phenylalanine. Sequences without an unambiguous match to a single V gene segment were excluded from the earlier analysis of approximately 600 of the donors. In an earlier analysis of a few hundred of the donors, a V segment was called functional when productive rearrangements were above 56.7%, and segregating when the standard deviation between donors exceeded 5%. A statistical classification framework was built for diagnosing cytomegalovirus status from the catalog of TCR beta chain sequences. In a later analysis, V and J genes were assigned by comparing TCR nucleotide sequences against IMGT/GENE-DB human TR gene sequences. The TCRdist pipeline was used in a later analysis to assign CDR3 sequences and most-parsimonious VDJ recombination scenarios. A later analysis defined each TCR beta chain by its CDR3 amino acid sequence plus V-gene family, and excluded reads lacking a unique V-gene family. As a way to deal with suspected cross-contamination and a sequencing artifact, a later analysis dropped 592 nucleotide sequences that were highly shared and had low generation probability. In a later analysis, a clonal expansion index for each public chain was calculated from normalized within-repertoire ranks of inferred template counts. A later analysis computed generation probabilities with a VDJ recombination model fitted to out-of-frame rearrangements, and checked the results against IGoR. In a later analysis, TCR-TCR, TCR-HLA and TCR-CMV co-occurrence was scored with hypergeometric tests, and a repertoire-size bias correction was applied to TCR pairs. To estimate false discovery rates, a later analysis permuted the HLA or CMV assignments 20 times. A later analysis grouped co-occurring TCRs with DBSCAN, adding TCRdist sequence similarity when clustering within HLA-allele-positive subsets. Co-occurrence clustering excluded repertoires with fewer than 30,000 or more than 120,000 public chains, plus five with anomalous nucleotide sharing. Drawn from immuneACCESS, this table holds only the in-frame rearrangements with V and J called that TCRdb kept. Clones are partly lost; checked studies trace under half to an unresolved V gene and leave the rest unexplained. Clone size and V and J calls were adopted from that table, with D and trimming inferred from the DNA. For this sample there are some 150,000 clones; about 73% appear just once. Of the sample, approximately 2% is held by the ten largest clones.

The cohort was made up of hundreds of healthy bone marrow donors. Cohort members were all nominally healthy when sampled, although unrecorded immune exposures were likely present. The donor tested CMV seropositive and was one of the 289 seropositive cohort members. A peripheral blood sample was provided by each donor, and peripheral blood mononuclear cells were used for TCR beta sequencing. Genomic DNA extraction from the blood cell samples was performed with the Qiagen DNeasy Blood Extraction Kit. On this clone itself: The specificity of this receptor is unknown. Base qualities were left out, and no much larger clone turns up one base away.

Reading the germline V gene gives CDR1 SGHRS and CDR2 YFSETQ. The CDR3 starts with the cysteine, ends with the phenylalanine, and has 15 residues. This entry keeps only the CDR3 DNA: 45 bases, framed from base 1. Germline trimming amounts to 3 bases on V and 0 bases on J, with 2 as the count of junction bases outside the gene matches. The source material was PBMCs. In this chain, TRBV5-1 is recombined with TRBJ2-2; 7 of the junction bases match TRBD1. This clonotype was sampled from a woman between 55 and 75 years old in good health and CMV-seropositive. The nucleotide sequence is given as TGCGCCAGCAGCTGGGGACAGACGAACACCGGGGAGCTGTTTTTT. This encodes CASSWGQTNTGELFF.